This entry describes one T cell receptor beta chain. This clonotype was found many times. The specificity of this receptor is unknown. No much larger clonotype is one base removed from it; base qualities were not supplied. Library creation used UMI-ligation and nested PCR. The ligated cDNA was amplified in four rounds of PCR with nested alpha and beta constant region primers together with the SP2 primer. TCR RNA was reverse transcribed with SuperScript IV using alpha and beta constant region primers for the blood and skin samples. T4 RNA ligase 1 was used to ligate an oligonucleotide containing the Illumina SP2 primer and a UMI to the 3' end of the cDNA. The 12-nucleotide UMI was composed of two random hexamers separated by an eight-base spacer, which was included to prevent hairpin formation. From the second PCR onward, TCR alpha and beta chain libraries were processed separately, and dual indexing was applied for multiplexing. After pooling, the indexed libraries were analyzed by capillary electrophoresis and sequenced on either an Illumina MiSeq or NextSeq. PhiX DNA at about 4.5-7% was added to the libraries to raise base diversity and improve cluster recognition. From the authors' description of their analysis: Demultiplexor extracted UMIs from read 2, combined them with read 1 TCR sequence, and split reads by sample indices. Decombinator identified V and J genes and V-J junctions and gave each TCR a five-part identifier that included V and J deletions. Collapsinator used UMIs to correct sequencing errors and PCR amplification heterogeneity, producing a UMI-based abundance for each TCR. Identifiers were converted to nucleotide sequence by CDR3Translator and translated to amino acids, and CDR3 regions were extracted on the basis of terminal motifs. After normalization to the amount of input RNA, the error-corrected alpha and beta TCR counts from blood and from skin were compared. TCRdb reanalyzed the raw reads on its own, using fastp at Q25 for trimming and MiXCR for clone calling, and kept in-frame beta chains. Each entry is one CDR3 protein sequence, shown with its most common DNA and genes. It is TCRdb's table, rather than the study itself, that gives the V and J calls and clone size. Within this sample are about 30,000 distinct CDR3 sequences, with about 7.4% of them counted one time only. 3% to 3.5% of the sample belongs to the ten largest clones.

The data stem from a study of naive and memory T cell subsets (dated by TCRdb to about 2017). About the investigation overall: The figure summarizing these samples reported approximately ten blood donors, 7 tuberculin skin test biopsies and 3 saline control biopsies. Skin biopsies were taken from tuberculin skin test sites or from saline-injected control sites and were processed for RNA extraction as described before. PCR2 was typically performed as a SYBR Green qPCR that was stopped at a set threshold, although end-point PCR (roughly 6 cycles) could be used instead for low-input samples.

The treatment or condition label of this sample denotes: skin biopsy from PPD injection site in Mantoux-positive individual. The study reported a robust and sensitive protocol to amplify, sequence and analyze TCRs, based on 3' ligation of a UMI-containing oligonucleotide to TCR cDNA. In individuals with a positive Mantoux test, tuberculin skin test biopsies were taken from sites that had been injected with PPD. Total RNA was used without cell sorting and was treated with RQ1 DNase before reverse transcription, with a target input of 1 to 1000 ng. Libraries were prepared from skin biopsies and whole blood to test how robust the pipeline was in samples where T cells are a minority population. From the cysteine through the phenylalanine, the CDR3 covers 16 amino acids. CDR3 DNA is the only sequence kept; it has 48 bases, read in frame from the first base. Looking up the germline V gene (reference sequence) yields CDR1 LGHDT and CDR2 YNNKEL. The trim is 0 bases for V and 0 bases for J, with a gap of 10 bases between the germline ends.

General study outcomes and caveats: Details of skin biopsy collection and RNA processing were not given in the paper but were referenced to earlier studies. TCR sequences were reportedly obtained from both types of skin biopsy, with many more TCRs found at tuberculin skin test sites. The higher numbers of TCRs at tuberculin skin test sites were interpreted as T cell infiltration of a delayed type IV hypersensitivity reaction. The RNA-based method was acknowledged to be potentially sensitive to changes in TCR transcripts with T cell activation and differentiation.

Sequencing was performed on skin, taken from a tuberculin skin test site. The chain is assembled from TRBV3-1 and TRBJ2-3, and the D gene may be TRBD2, 5 bases matching. The receptor was derived from an adult in good health. This receptor has the CDR3 CASSQETISSTDTQYF. In nucleotides, the sequence is TGTGCCAGCAGCCAAGAGACTATATCTAGCACAGATACGCAGTATTTT.